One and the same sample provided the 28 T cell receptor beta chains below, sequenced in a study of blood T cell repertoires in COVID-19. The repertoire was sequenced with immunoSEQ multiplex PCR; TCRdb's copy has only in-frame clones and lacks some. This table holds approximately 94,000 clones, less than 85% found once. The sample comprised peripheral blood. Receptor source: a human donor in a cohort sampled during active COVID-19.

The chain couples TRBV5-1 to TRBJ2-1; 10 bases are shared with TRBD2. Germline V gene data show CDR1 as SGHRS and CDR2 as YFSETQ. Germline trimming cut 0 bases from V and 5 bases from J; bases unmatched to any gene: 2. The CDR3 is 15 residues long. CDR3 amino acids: CASSLGLAGDNEQFF. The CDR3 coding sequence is TGCGCCAGCAGCTTGGGCCTAGCGGGGGACAATGAGCAGTTCTTC.

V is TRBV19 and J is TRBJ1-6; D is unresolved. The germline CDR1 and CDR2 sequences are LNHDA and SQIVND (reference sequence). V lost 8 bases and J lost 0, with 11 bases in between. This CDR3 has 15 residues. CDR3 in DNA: TGTGCCAGTTCTGGAGTTAGCTCCTATAATTCACCCCTCCACTTT. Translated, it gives CASSGVSSYNSPLHF.

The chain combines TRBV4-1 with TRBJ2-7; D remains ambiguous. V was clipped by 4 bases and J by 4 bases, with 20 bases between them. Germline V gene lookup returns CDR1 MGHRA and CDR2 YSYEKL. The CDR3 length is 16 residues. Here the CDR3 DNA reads TGCGCCAGCAGCCCCCACCAGGAAGCCCCTGGGTACGAGCAGTACTTC. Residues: CASSPHQEAPGYEQYF.

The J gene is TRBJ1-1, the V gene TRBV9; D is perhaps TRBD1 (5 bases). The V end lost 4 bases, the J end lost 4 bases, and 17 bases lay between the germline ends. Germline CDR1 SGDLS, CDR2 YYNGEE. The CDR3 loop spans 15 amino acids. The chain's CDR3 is CASSPLEGSGTEAFF. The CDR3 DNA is TGTGCCAGCAGCCCACTGGAGGGGTCGGGCACTGAAGCTTTCTTT.

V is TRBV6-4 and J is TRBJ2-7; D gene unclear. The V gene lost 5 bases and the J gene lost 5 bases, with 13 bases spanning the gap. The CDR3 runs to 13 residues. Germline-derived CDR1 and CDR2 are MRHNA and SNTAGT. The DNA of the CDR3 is TGTGCCAGCAGTACTGAAATTGCCCACGAGCAGTACTTC. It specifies CASSTEIAHEQYF.

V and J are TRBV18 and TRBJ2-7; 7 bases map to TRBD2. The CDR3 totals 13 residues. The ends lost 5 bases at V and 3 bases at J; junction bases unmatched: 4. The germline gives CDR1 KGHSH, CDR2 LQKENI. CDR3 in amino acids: CASSARGDYEQYF. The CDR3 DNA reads TGTGCCAGCTCAGCACGGGGGGACTACGAGCAGTACTTC.

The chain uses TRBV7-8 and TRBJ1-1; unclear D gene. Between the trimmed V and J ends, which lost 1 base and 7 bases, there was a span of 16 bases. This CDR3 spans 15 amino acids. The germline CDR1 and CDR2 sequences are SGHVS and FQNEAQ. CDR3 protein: CASSLGGGFIREAFF. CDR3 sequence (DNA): TGTGCCAGCAGCTTAGGTGGAGGGTTCATCCGTGAAGCTTTCTTT.

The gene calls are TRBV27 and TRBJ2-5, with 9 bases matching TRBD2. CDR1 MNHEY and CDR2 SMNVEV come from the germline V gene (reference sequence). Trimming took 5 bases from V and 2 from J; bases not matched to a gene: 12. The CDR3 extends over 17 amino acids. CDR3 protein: CASSLKGLAGPQETQYF. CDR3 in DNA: TGTGCCAGCAGTCTTAAAGGGCTAGCGGGACCACAAGAGACCCAGTACTTC.

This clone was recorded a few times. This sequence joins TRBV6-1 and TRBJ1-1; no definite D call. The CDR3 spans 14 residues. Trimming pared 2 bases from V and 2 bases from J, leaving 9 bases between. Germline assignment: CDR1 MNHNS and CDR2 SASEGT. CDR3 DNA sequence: TGTGCCAGCAGTGAAATGCGGCAAAACACTGAAGCTTTCTTT. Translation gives CASSEMRQNTEAFF.

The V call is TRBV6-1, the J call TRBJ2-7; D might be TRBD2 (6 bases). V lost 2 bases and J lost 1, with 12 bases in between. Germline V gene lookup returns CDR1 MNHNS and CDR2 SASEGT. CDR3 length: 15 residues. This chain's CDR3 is CASSEPGTLSYEQYF. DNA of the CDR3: TGTGCCAGCAGTGAACCGGGGACTTTGTCCTACGAGCAGTACTTC.

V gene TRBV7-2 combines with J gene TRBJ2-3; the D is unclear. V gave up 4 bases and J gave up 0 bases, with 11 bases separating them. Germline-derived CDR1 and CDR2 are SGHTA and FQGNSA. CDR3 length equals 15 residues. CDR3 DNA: TGTGCCAGCAGCTCGAGCATGATAAGCACAGATACGCAGTATTTT. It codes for CASSSSMISTDTQYF.

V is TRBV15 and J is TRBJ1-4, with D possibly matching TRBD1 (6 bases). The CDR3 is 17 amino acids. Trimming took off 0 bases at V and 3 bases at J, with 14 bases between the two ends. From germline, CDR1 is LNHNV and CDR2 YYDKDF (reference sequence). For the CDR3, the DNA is TGTGCCACCAGCAGAGATTCGGGGGGGCCGGCTAATGAAAAACTGTTTTTT. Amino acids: CATSRDSGGPANEKLFF.

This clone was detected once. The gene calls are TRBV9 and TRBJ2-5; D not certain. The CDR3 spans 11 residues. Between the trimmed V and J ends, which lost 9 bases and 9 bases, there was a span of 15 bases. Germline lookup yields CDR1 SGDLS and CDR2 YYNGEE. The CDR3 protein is CAKLRGLPQYF. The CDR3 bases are TGTGCCAAACTCCGTGGTCTTCCCCAGTACTTC.

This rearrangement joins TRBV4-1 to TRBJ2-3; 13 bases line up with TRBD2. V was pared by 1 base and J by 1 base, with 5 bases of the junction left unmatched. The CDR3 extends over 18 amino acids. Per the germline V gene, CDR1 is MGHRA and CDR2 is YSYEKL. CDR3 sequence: CASSQGPGLAGRTDTQYF. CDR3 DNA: TGCGCCAGCAGCCAAGGGCCGGGACTAGCGGGACGCACAGATACGCAGTATTTT.

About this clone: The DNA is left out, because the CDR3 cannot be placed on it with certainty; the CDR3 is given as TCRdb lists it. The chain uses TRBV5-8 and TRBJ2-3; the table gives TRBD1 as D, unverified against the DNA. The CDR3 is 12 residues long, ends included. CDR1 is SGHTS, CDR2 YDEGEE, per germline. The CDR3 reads CASSWGQGSVSF.

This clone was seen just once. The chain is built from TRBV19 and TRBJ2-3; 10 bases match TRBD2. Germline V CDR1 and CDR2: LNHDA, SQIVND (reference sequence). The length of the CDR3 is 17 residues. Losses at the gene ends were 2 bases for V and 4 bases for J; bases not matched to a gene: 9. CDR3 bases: TGTGCCAGTAGTATAAGGACTAGCGGTCGAGGGGCAGATACGCAGTATTTT. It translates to CASSIRTSGRGADTQYF.

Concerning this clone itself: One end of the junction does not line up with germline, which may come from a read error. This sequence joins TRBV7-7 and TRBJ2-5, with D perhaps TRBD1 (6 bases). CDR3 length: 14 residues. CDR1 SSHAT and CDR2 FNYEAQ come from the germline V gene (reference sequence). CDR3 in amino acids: CASSRTGTRETQYF. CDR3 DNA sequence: TGTGCTAGCAGCCGTACCGGGACACGAGAGACCCAGTACTTC.

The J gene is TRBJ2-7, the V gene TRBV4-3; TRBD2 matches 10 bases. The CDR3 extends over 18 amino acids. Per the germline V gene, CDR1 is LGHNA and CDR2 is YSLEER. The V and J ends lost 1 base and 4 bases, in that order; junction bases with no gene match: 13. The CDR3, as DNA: TGCGCCAGCAGCCAAGCGAGCGGGGGGGCGGGGTCGAAATACGAGCAGTACTTC. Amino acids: CASSQASGGAGSKYEQYF.

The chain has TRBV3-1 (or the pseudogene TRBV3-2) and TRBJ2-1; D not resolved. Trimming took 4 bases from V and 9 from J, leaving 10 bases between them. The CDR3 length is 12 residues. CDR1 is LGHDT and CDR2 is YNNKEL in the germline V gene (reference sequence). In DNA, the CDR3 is TGTGCCAGCAGCCCTACCCGAGGTGAGCAGTTCTTC. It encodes CASSPTRGEQFF.

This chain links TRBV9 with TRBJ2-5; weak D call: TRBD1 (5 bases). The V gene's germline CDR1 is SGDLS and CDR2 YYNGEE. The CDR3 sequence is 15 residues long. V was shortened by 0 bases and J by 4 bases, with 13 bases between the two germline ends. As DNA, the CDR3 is TGTGCCAGCAGCGTAGCTACTTCTAGGGGAGAGACCCAGTACTTC. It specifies CASSVATSRGETQYF.

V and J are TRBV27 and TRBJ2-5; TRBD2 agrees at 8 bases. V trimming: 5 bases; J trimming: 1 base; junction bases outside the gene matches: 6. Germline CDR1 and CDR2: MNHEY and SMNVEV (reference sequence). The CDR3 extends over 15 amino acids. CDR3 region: CASSARAGVQETQYF. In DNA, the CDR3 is TGTGCCAGCAGTGCCCGAGCGGGAGTCCAAGAGACCCAGTACTTC.

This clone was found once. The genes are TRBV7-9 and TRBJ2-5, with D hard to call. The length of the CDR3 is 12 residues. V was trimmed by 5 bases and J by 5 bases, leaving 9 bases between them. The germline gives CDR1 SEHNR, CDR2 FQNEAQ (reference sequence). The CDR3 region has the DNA TGTGCCAGCAGCCCTGGAGATGAGACCCAGTACTTC. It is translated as CASSPGDETQYF.

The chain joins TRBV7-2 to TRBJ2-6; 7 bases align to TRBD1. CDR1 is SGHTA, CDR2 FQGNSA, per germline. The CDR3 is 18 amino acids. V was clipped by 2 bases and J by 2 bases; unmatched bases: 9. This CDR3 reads CASSLTGQNVPGANVLTF. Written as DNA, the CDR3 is TGTGCCAGCAGCTTAACGGGACAGAACGTCCCTGGGGCCAACGTCCTGACTTTC.

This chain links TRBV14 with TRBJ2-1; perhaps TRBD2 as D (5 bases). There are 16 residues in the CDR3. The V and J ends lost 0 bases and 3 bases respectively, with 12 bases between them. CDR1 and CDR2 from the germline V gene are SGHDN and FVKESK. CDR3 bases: TGTGCCAGCAGCCAAGATCCGTCTAGCTTCTACAATGAGCAGTTCTTC. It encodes CASSQDPSSFYNEQFF.

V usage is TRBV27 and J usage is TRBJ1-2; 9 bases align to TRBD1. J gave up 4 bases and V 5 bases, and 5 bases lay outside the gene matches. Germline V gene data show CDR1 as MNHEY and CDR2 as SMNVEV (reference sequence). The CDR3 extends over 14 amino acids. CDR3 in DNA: TGTGCCAGCAGTCGGGACAGGGAGGCCTATGGCTACACCTTC. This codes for CASSRDREAYGYTF.

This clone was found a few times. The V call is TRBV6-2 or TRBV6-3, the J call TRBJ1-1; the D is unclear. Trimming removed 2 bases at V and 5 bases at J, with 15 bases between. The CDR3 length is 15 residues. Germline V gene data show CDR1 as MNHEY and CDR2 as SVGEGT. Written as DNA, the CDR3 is TGTGCCAGCAGTTACCGGACTCCTATGGGGACTGAAGCTTTCTTT. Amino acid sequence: CASSYRTPMGTEAFF.

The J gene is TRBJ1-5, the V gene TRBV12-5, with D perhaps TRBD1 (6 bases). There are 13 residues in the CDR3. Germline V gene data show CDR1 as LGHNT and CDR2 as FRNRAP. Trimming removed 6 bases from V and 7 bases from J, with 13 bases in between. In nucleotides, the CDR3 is TGTGCTAGTGGACTACAGGGTAACCAGCCCCAGCATTTT. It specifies CASGLQGNQPQHF.

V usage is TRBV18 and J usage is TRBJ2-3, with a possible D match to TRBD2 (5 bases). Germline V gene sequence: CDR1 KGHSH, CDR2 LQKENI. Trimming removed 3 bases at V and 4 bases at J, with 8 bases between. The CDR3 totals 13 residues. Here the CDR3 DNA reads TGTGCCAGCTCACCCTCGAGGGCAGATACGCAGTATTTT. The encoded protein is CASSPSRADTQYF.